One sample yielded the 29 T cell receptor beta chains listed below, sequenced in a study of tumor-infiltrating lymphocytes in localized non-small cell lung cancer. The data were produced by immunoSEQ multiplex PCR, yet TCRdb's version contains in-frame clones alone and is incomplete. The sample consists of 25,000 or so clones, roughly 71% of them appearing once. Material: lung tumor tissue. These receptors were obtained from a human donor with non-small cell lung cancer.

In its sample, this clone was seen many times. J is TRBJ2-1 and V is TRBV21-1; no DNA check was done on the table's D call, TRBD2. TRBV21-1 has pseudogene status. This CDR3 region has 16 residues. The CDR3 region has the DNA TGTGCCAGCAGCAAAGGAAGACTCTCCATCTACAATGAGCAGTTCTTC. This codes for CASSKGRLSIYNEQFF.

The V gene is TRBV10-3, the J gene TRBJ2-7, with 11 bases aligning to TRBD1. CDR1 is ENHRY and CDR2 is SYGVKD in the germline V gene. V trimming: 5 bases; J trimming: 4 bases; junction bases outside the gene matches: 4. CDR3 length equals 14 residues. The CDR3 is CAISIGTGGYEQYF. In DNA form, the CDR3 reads TGTGCCATCAGTATAGGGACAGGGGGTTACGAGCAGTACTTC.

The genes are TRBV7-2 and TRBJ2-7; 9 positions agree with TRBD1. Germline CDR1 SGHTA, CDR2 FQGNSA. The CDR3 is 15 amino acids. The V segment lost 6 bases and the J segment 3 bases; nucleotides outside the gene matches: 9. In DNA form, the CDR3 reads TGTGCCAGCAGTCCAAGGACAGGGGCCTTCTACGAGCAGTACTTC. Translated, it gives CASSPRTGAFYEQYF.

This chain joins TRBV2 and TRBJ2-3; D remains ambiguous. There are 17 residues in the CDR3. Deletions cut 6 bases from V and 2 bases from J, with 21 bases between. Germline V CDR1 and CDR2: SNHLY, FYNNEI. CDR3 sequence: CASRTSTIGVVTDTQYF. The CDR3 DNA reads TGTGCCAGCAGGACCTCGACGATTGGAGTTGTCACAGATACGCAGTATTTT. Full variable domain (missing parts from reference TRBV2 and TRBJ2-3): EPEVTQTPSHQVTQMGQEVILRCVPISNHLYFYWYRQILGQKVEFLVSFYNNEISEKSEIFDDQFSVERPDGSNFTLKIRSTKLEDSAMYFCASRTSTIGVVTDTQYFGPGTRLTVL.

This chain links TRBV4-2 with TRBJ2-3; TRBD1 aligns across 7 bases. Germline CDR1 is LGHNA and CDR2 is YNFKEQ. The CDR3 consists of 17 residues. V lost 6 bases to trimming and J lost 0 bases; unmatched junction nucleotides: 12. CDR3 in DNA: TGTGCCAGCAGTATTACGGGACAGCTCACTAGCACAGATACGCAGTATTTT. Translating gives CASSITGQLTSTDTQYF.

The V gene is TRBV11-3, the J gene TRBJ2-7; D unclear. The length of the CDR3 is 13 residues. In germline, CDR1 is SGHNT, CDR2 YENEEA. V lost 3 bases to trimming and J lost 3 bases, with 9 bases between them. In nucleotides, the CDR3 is TGTGCCAGCAGCTTGTACACAGACTACGAGCAGTACTTC. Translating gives CASSLYTDYEQYF.

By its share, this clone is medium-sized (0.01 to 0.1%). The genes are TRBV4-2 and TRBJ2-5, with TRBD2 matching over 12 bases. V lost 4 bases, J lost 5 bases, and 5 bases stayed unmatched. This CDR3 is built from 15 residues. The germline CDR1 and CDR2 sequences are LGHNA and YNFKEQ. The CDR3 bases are TGTGCCAGCAGCCCCCGACTAGCGGGAGTGGAGACCCAGTACTTC. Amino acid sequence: CASSPRLAGVETQYF.

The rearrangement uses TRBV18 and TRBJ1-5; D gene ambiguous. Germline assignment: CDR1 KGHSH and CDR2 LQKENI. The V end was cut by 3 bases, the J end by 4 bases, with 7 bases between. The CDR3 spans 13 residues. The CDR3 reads CASSPGQNQPQHF. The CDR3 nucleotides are TGTGCCAGCTCACCGGGTCAGAATCAGCCCCAGCATTTT.

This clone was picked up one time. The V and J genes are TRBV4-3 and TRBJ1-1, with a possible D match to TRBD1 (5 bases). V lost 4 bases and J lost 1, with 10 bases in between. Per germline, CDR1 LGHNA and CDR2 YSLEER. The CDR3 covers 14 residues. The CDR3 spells CASSRWGPNTEAFF. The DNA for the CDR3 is TGCGCCAGCAGCCGTTGGGGCCCGAACACTGAAGCTTTCTTT.

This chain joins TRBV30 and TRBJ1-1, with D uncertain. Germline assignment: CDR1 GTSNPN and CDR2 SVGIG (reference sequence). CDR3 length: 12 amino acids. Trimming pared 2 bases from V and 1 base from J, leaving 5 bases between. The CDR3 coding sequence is TGTGCCTGGAGTAGGAAGAACACTGAAGCTTTCTTT. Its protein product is CAWSRKNTEAFF. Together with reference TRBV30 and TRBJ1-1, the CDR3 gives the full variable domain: SQTIHQWPATLVQPVGSPLSLECTVEGTSNPNLYWYRQAAGRGLQLLFYSVGIGQISSEVPQNLSASRPQDRQFILSSKKLLLSDSGFYLCAWSRKNTEAFFGQGTRLTVV.

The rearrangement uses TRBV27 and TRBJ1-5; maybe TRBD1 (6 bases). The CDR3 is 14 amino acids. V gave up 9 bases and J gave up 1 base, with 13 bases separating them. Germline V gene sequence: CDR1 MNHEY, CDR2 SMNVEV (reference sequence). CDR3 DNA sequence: TGTGCCAGTCAGCGGGGGGGCAGCAATCAGCCCCAGCATTTT. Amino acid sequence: CASQRGGSNQPQHF.

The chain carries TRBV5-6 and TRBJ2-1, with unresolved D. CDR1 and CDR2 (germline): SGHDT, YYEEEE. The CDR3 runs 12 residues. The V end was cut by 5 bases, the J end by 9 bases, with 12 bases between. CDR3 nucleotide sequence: TGTGCCAGCAGTCCTGGACGGGCTGAGCAGTTCTTC. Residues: CASSPGRAEQFF.

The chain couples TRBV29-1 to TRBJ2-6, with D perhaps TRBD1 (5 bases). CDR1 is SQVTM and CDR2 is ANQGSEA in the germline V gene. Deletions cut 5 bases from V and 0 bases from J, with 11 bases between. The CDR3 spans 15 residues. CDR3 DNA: TGCAGCGTTTTGACAGTTAACTCTGGGGCCAACGTCCTGACTTTC. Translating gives CSVLTVNSGANVLTF.

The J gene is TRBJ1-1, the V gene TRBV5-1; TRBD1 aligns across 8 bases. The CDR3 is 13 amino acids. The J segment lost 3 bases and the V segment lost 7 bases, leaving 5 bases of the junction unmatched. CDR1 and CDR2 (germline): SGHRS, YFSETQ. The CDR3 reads CASADRVDTEAFF. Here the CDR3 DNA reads TGCGCCAGCGCGGACAGGGTGGACACTGAAGCTTTCTTT.

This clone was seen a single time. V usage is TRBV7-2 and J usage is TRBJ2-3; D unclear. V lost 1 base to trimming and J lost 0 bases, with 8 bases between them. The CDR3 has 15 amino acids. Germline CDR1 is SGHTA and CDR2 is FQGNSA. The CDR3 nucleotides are TGTGCCAGCAGCTTAGGAGTTACTAGCACAGATACGCAGTATTTT. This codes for CASSLGVTSTDTQYF.

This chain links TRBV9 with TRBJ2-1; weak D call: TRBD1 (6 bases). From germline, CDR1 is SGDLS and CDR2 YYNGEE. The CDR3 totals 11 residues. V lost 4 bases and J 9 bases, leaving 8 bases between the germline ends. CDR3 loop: CASSLDSEQFF. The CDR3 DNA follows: TGTGCCAGCAGCCTGGACAGTGAGCAGTTCTTC.

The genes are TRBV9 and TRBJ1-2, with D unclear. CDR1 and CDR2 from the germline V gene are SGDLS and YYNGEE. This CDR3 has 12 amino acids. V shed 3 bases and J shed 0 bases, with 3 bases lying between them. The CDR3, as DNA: TGTGCCAGCAGCGCCTCTAACTATGGCTACACCTTC. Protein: CASSASNYGYTF. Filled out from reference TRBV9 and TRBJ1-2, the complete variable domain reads DSGVTQTPKHLITATGQRVTLRCSPRSGDLSVYWYQQSLDQGLQFLIQYYNGEERAKGNILERFSAQQFPDLHSELNLSSLELGDSALYFCASSASNYGYTFGSGTRLTVV.

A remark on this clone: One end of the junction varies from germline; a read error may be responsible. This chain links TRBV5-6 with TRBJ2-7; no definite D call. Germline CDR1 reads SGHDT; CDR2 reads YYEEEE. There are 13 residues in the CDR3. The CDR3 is CASSLFYSYDQYF. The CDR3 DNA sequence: TGTGCCAGCAGCTTATTTTATTCTTACGACCAGTACTTC.

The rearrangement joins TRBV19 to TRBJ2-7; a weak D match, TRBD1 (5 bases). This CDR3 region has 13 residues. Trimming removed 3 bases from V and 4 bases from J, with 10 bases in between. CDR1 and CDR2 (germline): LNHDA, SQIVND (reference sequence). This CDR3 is CASSMGQGYEQYF. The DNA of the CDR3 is TGTGCCAGTAGTATGGGGCAGGGATACGAGCAGTACTTC.

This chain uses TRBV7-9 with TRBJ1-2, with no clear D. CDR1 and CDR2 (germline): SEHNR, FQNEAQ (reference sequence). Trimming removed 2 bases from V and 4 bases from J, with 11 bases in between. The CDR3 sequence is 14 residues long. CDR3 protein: CASSLSGFSYGYTF. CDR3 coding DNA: TGTGCCAGCAGCTTATCCGGCTTTAGCTATGGCTACACCTTC.

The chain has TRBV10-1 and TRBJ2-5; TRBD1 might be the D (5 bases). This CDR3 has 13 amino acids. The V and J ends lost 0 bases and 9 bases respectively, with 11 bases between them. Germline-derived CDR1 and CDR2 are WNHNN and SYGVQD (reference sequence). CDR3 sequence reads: CASSESLLGAQYF. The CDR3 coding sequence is TGCGCCAGCAGTGAGTCCCTTTTAGGGGCCCAGTACTTC.

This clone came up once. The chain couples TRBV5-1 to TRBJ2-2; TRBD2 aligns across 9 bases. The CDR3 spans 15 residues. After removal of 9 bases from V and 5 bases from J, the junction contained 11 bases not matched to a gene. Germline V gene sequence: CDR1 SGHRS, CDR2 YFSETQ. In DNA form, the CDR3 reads TGCGCCACACCCCTCGGAGCGGGAGGAACCGGGGAGCTGTTTTTT. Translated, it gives CATPLGAGGTGELFF.

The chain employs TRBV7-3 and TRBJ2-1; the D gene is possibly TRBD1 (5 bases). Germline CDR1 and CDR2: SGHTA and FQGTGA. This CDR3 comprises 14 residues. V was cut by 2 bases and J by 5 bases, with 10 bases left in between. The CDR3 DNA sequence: TGTGCCAGCAGCTTATACTCAGGGAACAATGAGCAGTTCTTC. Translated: CASSLYSGNNEQFF.

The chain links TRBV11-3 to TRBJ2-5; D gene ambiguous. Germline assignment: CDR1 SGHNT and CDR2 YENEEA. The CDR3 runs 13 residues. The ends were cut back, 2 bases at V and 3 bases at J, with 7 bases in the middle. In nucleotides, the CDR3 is TGTGCCAGCAGCTTAAACAGCAAAGAGACCCAGTACTTC. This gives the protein CASSLNSKETQYF.

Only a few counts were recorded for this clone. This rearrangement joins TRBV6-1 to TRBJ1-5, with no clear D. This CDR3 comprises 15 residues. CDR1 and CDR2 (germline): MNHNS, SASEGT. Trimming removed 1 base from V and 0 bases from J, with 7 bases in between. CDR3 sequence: CASSEEFGSNQPQHF. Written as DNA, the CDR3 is TGTGCCAGCAGTGAAGAGTTCGGTAGCAATCAGCCCCAGCATTTT.

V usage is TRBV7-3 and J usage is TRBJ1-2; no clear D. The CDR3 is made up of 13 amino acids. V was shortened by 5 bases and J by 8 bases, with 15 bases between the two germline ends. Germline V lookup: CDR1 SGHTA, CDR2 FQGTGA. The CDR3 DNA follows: TGTGCCAGCAGCCGAGGGCCCCTCGGGGGCTACACCTTC. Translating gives CASSRGPLGGYTF. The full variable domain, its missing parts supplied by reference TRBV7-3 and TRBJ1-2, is GAGVSQTPSNKVTEKGKYVELRCDPISGHTALYWYRQSLGQGPEFLIYFQGTGAADDSGLPNDRFFAVRPEGSVSTLKIQRTERGDSAVYLCASSRGPLGGYTFGSGTRLTVV.

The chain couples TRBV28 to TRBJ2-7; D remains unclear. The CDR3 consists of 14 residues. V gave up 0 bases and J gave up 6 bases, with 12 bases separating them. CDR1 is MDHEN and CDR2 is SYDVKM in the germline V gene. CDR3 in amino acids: CASSLWAVRSEQYF. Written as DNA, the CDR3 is TGTGCCAGCAGTTTATGGGCTGTACGCAGCGAGCAGTACTTC.

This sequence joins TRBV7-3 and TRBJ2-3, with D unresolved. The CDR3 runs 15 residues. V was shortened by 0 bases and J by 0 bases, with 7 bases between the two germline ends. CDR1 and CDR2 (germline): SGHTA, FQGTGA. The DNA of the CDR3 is TGTGCCAGCAGCTTAACCGGTTTCAGCACAGATACGCAGTATTTT. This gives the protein CASSLTGFSTDTQYF.

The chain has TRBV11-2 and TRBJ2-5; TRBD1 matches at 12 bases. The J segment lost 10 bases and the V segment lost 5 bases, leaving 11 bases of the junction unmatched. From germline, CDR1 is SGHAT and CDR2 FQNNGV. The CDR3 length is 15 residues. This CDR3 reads CASSPVRGQGAVQYF. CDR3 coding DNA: TGTGCCAGCAGCCCAGTGCGGGGACAGGGGGCAGTCCAGTACTTC.